The TCR beta chain under discussion was sequenced for a study of cytomegalovirus exposure and HLA in healthy donors. Study findings and constraints: The study found most TCR sequences rare, yet found some public TCRs in many donors. A few CMV-associated chains proved CMV antigen-specific in vitro. The study designated around 150 TCR beta chains cytomegalovirus-associated.

Profiling relied on immunoSEQ multiplex PCR, and the TCRdb table lists in-frame clones only, not all of them. This table has roughly 250,000 clones, roughly 89% appearing once. The study drew the donors from its approximately 110-subject validation cohort, separate from the approximately 700-subject first cohort. The CDR3 has 20 amino acids. Deletions cut 1 base from V and 0 bases from J, with 22 bases between. CDR1 is MDHEN and CDR2 is SYDVKM in the germline V gene. In the case of this clone: Its antigen is undetermined.

This sequence was found in a woman aged 18 to 35 in good health and CMV-seronegative. This chain links TRBV28 with TRBJ1-5; perhaps TRBD1 as D (6 bases). What was sequenced was PBMCs. Here the CDR3 DNA reads TGTGCCAGCAGTTTATATGGGGGCGCGAGGCGTCGAACTAGCAATCAGCCCCAGCATTTT. This sequence encodes CASSLYGGARRRTSNQPQHF.